A selection of T cell receptor beta chains follows, all from one sample in a study of neurological immune-mediated disorders. One entry per CDR3 protein, called by TCRdb with MiXCR from the 5' RACE reads. The sample shows 25,000 to 30,000 distinct CDR3 sequences, around 3.4% of them seen only once. Sequenced: PBMCs. Every receptor here comes from a woman aged 30 to 39 with multiple sclerosis. The CDR3 runs from the conserved cysteine through the conserved F or W. Each record gives: V gene, J gene, CDR3 protein.

V: TRBV27; J: TRBJ1-3; CDR3: CASSLFPGFGNTIYF
V: TRBV5-1; J: TRBJ1-1; CDR3: CASSSQGAEAFF
V: TRBV2; J: TRBJ2-1; CDR3: CASRARGGSSYNEQFF
V: TRBV5-1; J: TRBJ2-1; CDR3: CASSFFGGGTIYNEQFF
V: TRBV6-2/TRBV6-3; J: TRBJ1-5; CDR3: CATTDRENQPQHF
V: TRBV12-3/TRBV12-4; J: TRBJ2-7; CDR3: CASSLLDGSYEQYF
V: TRBV15; J: TRBJ2-3; CDR3: CATSNGQATDTQYF
V: TRBV11-2; J: TRBJ2-2; CDR3: CASSLWAGSRNTGELFF
V: TRBV5-6; J: TRBJ1-3; CDR3: CASSFPPGFGNTIYF
V: TRBV5-1; J: TRBJ2-1; CDR3: CASSLPYTVYNEQFF
V: TRBV9; J: TRBJ2-3; CDR3: CASSGPQGRDTQYF
V: TRBV6-5; J: TRBJ2-7; CDR3: CASSYVRTGGYEQYF
V: TRBV6-2/TRBV6-3; J: TRBJ2-3; CDR3: CASSPWAASDTQYF
V: TRBV28; J: TRBJ2-7; CDR3: CASRRLERGYDEQYF
V: TRBV12-3/TRBV12-4; J: TRBJ2-1; CDR3: CASTSWTTTADEQFF
V: TRBV5-5; J: TRBJ2-7; CDR3: CASSRRSSYEQYF
V: TRBV5-1; J: TRBJ1-1; CDR3: CASSSQEPYLNTEAFF
V: TRBV29-1; J: TRBJ2-1; CDR3: CSVEMVSGREGEQFF
V: TRBV29-1; J: TRBJ2-3; CDR3: CSVEPGQGAGDTQYF
V: TRBV10-3; J: TRBJ2-5; CDR3: CAISDTLGTTYRTQYF
V: TRBV11-2; J: TRBJ2-2; CDR3: CASSFARSITGELFF
V: TRBV7-2; J: TRBJ1-1; CDR3: CASSPDIPIMRLMNTEAFF
V: TRBV20-1; J: TRBJ2-5; CDR3: CSALGQYQETQYF
V: TRBV7-8; J: TRBJ1-6; CDR3: CASSLAQGADNSPLHF
V: TRBV5-1; J: TRBJ2-3; CDR3: CASSLAEGADTQYF
V: TRBV5-1; J: TRBJ2-3; CDR3: CASSFIRSTDTQYF
V: TRBV5-1; J: TRBJ2-1; CDR3: CASSLTDRVPNEQFF
V: TRBV13; J: TRBJ2-1; CDR3: CASSPPPGTSAYNEQFF
V: TRBV29-1; J: TRBJ1-5; CDR3: CSVRQGINQPQHF
V: TRBV5-1; J: TRBJ2-3; CDR3: CASSRLGGDTQYF
V: TRBV10-3; J: TRBJ1-2; CDR3: CAISDPGRSNGYTF
V: TRBV20-1; J: TRBJ2-1; CDR3: CSAAGTRVEQFF
V: TRBV12-3/TRBV12-4; J: TRBJ2-3; CDR3: CASSPGLAGVSDTQYF
V: TRBV20-1; J: TRBJ2-6; CDR3: CSARQSGTGKTGANVLTF
V: TRBV13; J: TRBJ2-7; CDR3: CASSLKRRGNPYEQYF
V: TRBV7-9; J: TRBJ2-2; CDR3: CAFPRGTGELFF
V: TRBV20-1; J: TRBJ2-5; CDR3: CSATASGGHGETQYF
V: TRBV3-1; J: TRBJ2-3; CDR3: CASSQPGQITDTQYF
V: TRBV7-2; J: TRBJ1-5; CDR3: CASSPRGRGPQNF
V: TRBV12-3/TRBV12-4; J: TRBJ1-1; CDR3: CASTSRMKGTEAFF
V: TRBV19; J: TRBJ1-2; CDR3: CASSILLSDGYTF